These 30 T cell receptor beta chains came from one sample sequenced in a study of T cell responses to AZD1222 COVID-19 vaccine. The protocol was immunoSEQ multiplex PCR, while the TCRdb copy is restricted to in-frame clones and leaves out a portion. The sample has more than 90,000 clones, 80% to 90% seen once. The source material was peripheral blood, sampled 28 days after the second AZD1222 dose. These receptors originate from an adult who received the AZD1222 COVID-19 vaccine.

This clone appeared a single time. The CDR3 spells CASSLSAGLGRDEQFF. CDR3 bases: TGTGCCAGCAGTTTATCGGCGGGCTTGGGACGGGATGAGCAGTTCTTC. This chain connects TRBV7-2 to TRBJ2-1, with D possibly being TRBD1 or TRBD2 (5 bases each). CDR3 length: 16 residues. V was trimmed by 6 bases and J by 8 bases, leaving 23 bases between them. The germline gives CDR1 SGHTA, CDR2 FQGNSA.

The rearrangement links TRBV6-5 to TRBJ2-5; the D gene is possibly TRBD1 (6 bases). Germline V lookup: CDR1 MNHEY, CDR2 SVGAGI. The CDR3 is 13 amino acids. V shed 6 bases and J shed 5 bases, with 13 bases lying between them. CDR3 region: CASSADSWETQYF. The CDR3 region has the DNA TGTGCCAGCAGCGCGGACAGTTGGGAGACCCAGTACTTC.

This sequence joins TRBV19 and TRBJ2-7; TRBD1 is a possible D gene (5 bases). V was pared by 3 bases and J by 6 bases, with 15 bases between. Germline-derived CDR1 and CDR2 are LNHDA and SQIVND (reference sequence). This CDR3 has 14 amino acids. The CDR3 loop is CASSIDSGRGEQYF. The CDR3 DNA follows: TGTGCCAGTAGTATCGACTCAGGGCGCGGCGAGCAGTACTTC.

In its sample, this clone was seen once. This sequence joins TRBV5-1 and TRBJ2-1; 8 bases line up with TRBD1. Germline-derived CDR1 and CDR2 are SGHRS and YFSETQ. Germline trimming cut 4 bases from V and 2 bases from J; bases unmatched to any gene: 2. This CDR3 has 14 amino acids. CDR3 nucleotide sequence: TGCGCCAGCAGCCCGGGACAGGCCTACAATGAGCAGTTCTTC. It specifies CASSPGQAYNEQFF. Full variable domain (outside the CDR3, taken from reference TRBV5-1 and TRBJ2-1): KAGVTQTPRYLIKTRGQQVTLSCSPISGHRSVSWYQQTPGQGLQFLFEYFSETQRNKGNFPGRFSGRQFSNSRSEMNVSTLELGDSALYLCASSPGQAYNEQFFGPGTRLTVL.

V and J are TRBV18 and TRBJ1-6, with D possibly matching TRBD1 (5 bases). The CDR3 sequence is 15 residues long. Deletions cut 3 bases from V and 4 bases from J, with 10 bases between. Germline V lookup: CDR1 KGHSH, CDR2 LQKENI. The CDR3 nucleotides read TGTGCCAGCTCACCCGACACAGGATATAATTCACCCCTCCACTTT. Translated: CASSPDTGYNSPLHF.

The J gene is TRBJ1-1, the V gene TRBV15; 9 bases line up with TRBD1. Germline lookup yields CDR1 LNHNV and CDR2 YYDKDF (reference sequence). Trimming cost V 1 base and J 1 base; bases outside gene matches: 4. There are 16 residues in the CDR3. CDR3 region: CATSRGQGEGNTEAFF. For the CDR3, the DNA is TGTGCCACCAGCAGAGGACAGGGGGAGGGGAACACTGAAGCTTTCTTT.

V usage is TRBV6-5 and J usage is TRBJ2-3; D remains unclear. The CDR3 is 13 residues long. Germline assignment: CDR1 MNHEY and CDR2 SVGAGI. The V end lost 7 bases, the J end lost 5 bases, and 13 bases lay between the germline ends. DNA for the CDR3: TGTGCCAGCACGCCCGGCCACAAAGATACGCAGTATTTT. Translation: CASTPGHKDTQYF.

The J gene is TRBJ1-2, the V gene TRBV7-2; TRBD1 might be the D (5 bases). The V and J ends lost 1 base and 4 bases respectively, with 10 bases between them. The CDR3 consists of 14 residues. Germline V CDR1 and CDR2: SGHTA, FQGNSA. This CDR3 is CASSLVGQGYGYTF. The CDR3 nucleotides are TGTGCCAGCAGCTTAGTGGGGCAGGGCTATGGCTACACCTTC.

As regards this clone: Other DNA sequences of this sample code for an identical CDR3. Written as DNA, the CDR3 is TGTGCCAGCAGCTTGGGGCCCCTGAACTATGGCTACACCTTC. Protein: CASSLGPLNYGYTF. The chain links TRBV5-5 to TRBJ1-2; D gene ambiguous. Trimming left V 0 bases short and J 2 bases short, with 8 bases between. Germline assignment: CDR1 SGHKS and CDR2 YYEKEE (reference sequence). The CDR3 is 14 amino acids.

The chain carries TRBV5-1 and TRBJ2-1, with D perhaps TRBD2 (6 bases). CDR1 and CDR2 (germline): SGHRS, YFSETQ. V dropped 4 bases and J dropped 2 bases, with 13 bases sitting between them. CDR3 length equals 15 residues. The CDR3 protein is CASSPGTFTYNEQFF. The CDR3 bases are TGCGCCAGCAGCCCAGGGACTTTCACCTACAATGAGCAGTTCTTC.

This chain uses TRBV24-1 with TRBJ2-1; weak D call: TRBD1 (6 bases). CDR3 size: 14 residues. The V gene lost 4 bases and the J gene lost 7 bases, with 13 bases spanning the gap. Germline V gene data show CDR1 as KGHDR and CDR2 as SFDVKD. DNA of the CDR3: TGTGCCACCAGTGACACAGGGAATTTTAATGAGCAGTTCTTC. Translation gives CATSDTGNFNEQFF.

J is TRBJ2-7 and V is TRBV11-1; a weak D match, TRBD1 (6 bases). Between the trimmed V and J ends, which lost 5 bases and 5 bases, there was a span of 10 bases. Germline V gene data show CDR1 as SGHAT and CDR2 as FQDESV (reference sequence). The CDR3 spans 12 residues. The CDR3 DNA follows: TGTGCCAGCAGCCAACAGGGTCACGAGCAGTACTTC. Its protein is CASSQQGHEQYF.

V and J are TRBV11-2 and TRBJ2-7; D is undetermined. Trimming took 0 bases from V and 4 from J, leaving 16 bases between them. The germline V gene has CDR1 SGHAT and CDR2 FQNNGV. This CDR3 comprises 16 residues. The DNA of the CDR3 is TGTGCCAGCAGCTTAGATCTTACCAGCCTGGCTTACGAGCAGTACTTC. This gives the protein CASSLDLTSLAYEQYF. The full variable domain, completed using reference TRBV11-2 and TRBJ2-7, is EAGVAQSPRYKIIEKRQSVAFWCNPISGHATLYWYQQILGQGPKLLIQFQNNGVVDDSQLPKDRFSAERLKGVDSTLKIQPAKLEDSAVYLCASSLDLTSLAYEQYFGPGTRLTVT.

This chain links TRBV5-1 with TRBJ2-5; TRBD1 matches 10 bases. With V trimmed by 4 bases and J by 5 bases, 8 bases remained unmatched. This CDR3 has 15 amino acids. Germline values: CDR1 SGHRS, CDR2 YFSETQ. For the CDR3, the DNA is TGCGCCAGCAGCATACGGACAGGGGGAGGGGAGACCCAGTACTTC. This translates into CASSIRTGGGETQYF. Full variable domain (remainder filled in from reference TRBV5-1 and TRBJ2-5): KAGVTQTPRYLIKTRGQQVTLSCSPISGHRSVSWYQQTPGQGLQFLFEYFSETQRNKGNFPGRFSGRQFSNSRSEMNVSTLELGDSALYLCASSIRTGGGETQYFGPGTRLLVL.

CDR3 sequence (DNA): TGTGCCGCACTTTCAGCGGGAGGGCCCTACAATGAGCAGTTCTTC. It translates to CAALSAGGPYNEQFF. The rearrangement links TRBV6-5 to TRBJ2-1; the match to TRBD2 covers 10 bases. J lost 2 bases, V lost 11 bases, and 9 bases had no gene match. The CDR3 is 15 amino acids. Germline V gene data show CDR1 as MNHEY and CDR2 as SVGAGI.

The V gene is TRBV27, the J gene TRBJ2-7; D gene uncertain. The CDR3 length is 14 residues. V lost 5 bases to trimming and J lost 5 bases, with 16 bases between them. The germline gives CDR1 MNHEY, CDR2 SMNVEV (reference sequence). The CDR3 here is CASSPGFVAHEQYF. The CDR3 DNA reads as TGTGCCAGCAGTCCCGGGTTTGTGGCTCACGAGCAGTACTTC.

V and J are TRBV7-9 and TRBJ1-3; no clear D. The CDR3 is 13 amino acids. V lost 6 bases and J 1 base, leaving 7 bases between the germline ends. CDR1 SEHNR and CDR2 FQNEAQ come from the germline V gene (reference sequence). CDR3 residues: CASRQGSGNTIYF. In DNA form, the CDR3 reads TGTGCCAGCAGACAAGGGTCTGGAAACACCATATATTTT.

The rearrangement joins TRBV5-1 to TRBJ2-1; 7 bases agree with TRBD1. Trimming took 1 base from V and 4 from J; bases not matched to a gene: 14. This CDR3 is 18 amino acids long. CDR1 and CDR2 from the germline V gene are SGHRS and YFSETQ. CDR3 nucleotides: TGCGCCAGCAGCTTGCCCGTGGATGGGCAGGGGGATTACAATGAGCAGTTCTTC. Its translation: CASSLPVDGQGDYNEQFF.

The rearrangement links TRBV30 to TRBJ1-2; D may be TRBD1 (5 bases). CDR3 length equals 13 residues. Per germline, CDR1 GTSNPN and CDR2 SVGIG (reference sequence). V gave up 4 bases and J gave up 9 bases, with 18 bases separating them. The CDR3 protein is CAWIATPQGSYTF. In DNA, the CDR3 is TGTGCCTGGATAGCGACTCCCCAGGGTAGCTACACCTTC.

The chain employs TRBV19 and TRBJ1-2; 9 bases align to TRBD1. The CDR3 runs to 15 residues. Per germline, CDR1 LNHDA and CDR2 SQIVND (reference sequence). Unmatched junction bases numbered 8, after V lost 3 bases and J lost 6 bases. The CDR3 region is CASSIRGQGRDGYTF. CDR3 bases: TGTGCCAGTAGTATCCGCGGACAGGGGAGAGATGGCTACACCTTC.

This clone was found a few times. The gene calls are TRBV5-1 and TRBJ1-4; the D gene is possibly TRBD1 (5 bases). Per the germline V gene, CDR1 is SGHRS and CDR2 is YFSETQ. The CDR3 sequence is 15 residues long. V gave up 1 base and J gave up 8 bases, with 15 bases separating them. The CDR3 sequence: CASSLSRGAREKLFF. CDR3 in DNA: TGCGCCAGCAGCTTGTCAAGGGGCGCGAGGGAAAAACTGTTTTTT.

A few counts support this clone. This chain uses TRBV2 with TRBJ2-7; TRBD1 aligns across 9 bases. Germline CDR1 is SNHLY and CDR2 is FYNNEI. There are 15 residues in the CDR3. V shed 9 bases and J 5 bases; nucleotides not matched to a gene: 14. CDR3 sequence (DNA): TGTGCCAGGGGGGAGGACAGGGGTGGCCTGGACGAGCAGTACTTC. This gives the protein CARGEDRGGLDEQYF.

This CDR3 reads CASSLQVAGNTIYF. DNA for the CDR3: TGTGCCAGCAGCTTACAAGTAGCTGGAAACACCATATATTTT. The chain combines TRBV7-9 with TRBJ1-3; D unclear. Per germline, CDR1 SEHNR and CDR2 FQNEAQ (reference sequence). The CDR3 totals 14 residues. The V and J ends lost 2 bases and 2 bases respectively, with 7 bases between them.

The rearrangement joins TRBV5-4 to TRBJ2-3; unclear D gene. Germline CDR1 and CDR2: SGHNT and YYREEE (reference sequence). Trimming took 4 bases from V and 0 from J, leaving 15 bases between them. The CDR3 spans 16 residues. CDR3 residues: CASSRPTVTSTDTQYF. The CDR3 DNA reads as TGTGCCAGCAGCCGGCCGACCGTAACTAGCACAGATACGCAGTATTTT.

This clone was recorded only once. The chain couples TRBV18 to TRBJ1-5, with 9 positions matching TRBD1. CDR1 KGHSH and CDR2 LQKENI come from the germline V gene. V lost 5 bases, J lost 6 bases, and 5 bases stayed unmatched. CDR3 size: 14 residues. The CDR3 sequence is CASSADRGSQPQHF. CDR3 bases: TGTGCCAGCTCAGCAGACAGGGGGAGTCAGCCCCAGCATTTT.

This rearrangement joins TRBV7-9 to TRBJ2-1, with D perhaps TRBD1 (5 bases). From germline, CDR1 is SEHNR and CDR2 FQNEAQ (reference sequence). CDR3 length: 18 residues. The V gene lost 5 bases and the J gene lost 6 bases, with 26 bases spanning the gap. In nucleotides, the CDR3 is TGTGCCAGCAGCCCTAGACAGACAGCTACCTATACAGGCAATGAGCAGTTCTTC. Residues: CASSPRQTATYTGNEQFF.

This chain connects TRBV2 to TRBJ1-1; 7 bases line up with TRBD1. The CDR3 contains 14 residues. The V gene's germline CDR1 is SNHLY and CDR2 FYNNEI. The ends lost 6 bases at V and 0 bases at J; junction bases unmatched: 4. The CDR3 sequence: CASRGGEMNTEAFF. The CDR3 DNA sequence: TGTGCCAGCAGAGGGGGCGAGATGAACACTGAAGCTTTCTTT.

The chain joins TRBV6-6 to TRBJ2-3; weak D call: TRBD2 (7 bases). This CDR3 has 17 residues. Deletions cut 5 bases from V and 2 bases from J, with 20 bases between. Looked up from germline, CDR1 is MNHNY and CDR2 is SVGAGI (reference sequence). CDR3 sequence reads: CASSPPVAGAFTDTQYF. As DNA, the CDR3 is TGTGCCAGCAGTCCCCCGGTTGCGGGGGCCTTCACAGATACGCAGTATTTT.

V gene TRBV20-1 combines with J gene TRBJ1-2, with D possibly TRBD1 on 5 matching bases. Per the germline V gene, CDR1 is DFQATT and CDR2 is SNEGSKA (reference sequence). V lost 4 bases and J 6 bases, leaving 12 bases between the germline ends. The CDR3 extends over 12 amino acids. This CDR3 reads CSAIEGTDGYTF. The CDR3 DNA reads TGCAGTGCTATTGAAGGGACGGATGGCTACACCTTC.

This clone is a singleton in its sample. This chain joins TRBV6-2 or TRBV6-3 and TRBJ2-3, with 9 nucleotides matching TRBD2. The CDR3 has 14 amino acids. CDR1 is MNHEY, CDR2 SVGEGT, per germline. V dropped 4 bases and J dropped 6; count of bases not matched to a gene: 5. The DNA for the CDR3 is TGTGCCAGCAGTTCCAGCGGGAGGCGGGATACGCAGTATTTT. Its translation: CASSSSGRRDTQYF.